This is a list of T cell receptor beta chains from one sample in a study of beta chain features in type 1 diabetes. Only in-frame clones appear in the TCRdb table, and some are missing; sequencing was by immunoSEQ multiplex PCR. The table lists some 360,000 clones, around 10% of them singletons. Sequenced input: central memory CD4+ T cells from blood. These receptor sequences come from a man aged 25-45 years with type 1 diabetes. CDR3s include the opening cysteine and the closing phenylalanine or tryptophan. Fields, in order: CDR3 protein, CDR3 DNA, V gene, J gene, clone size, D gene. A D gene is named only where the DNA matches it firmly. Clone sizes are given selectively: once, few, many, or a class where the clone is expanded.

CASSLAGNVVEQYF	TGTGCCAGCAGTTTAGCGGGAAATGTTGTCGAGCAGTACTTC	TRBV28	TRBJ2-7	.	.
CASSPYRQPRGNTIYF	TGTGCCAGCTCACCCTACCGCCAGCCTAGGGGAAACACCATATATTTT	TRBV18	TRBJ1-3	few	.
CASSFSTGEGYTF	TGCGCCAGCAGCTTCTCGACAGGGGAGGGCTACACCTTC	TRBV5-1	TRBJ1-2	few	TRBD1
CASSLAPGIGEQFF	TGTGCTAGCAGCCTAGCCCCGGGAATAGGTGAGCAGTTCTTC	TRBV7-7	TRBJ2-1	.	.
CASSPAGAGTDTQYF	TGTGCCAGCAGTCCAGCGGGAGCGGGCACAGATACGCAGTATTTT	TRBV27	TRBJ2-3	many	TRBD2
CASGRDRGPVLPTEAFF	TGTGCCAGCGGGAGGGACAGGGGCCCAGTTCTCCCAACTGAAGCTTTCTTT	TRBV28	TRBJ1-1	few	TRBD1
CASSLSNEQFF	TGTGCCAGCAGCTTATCTAATGAGCAGTTCTTC	TRBV4-2	TRBJ2-1	.	.
CASSSITQAFF	TGTGCCAGCAGCTCGATAACCCAAGCTTTCTTT	TRBV11-2	TRBJ1-1	few	.
CASSATSGEGEQFF	TGTGCCAGTAGTGCGACCTCGGGGGAGGGGGAGCAGTTCTTC	TRBV19	TRBJ2-1	.	TRBD2
CSVSHRLGNTIYF	TGCAGCGTTTCCCACAGACTTGGAAACACCATATATTTT	TRBV29-1	TRBJ1-3	few	.
CASSRTSGAGQETQYF	TGTGCCAGCAGCCGGACTAGCGGGGCGGGGCAAGAGACCCAGTACTTC	TRBV7-2	TRBJ2-5	.	TRBD2
CASSQDWTGSSGANVLTF	TGCGCCAGCAGCCAAGATTGGACAGGCTCGTCGGGGGCCAACGTCCTGACTTTC	TRBV4-1	TRBJ2-6	few	TRBD1
CASSPHPGQGSYEQYF	TGTGCCAGCAGCCCTCACCCGGGACAGGGCTCCTACGAGCAGTACTTC	TRBV28	TRBJ2-7	.	TRBD1
CASSFPGGTGDNYGYTF	TGTGCCAGCAGCTTCCCTGGTGGGACAGGGGATAACTATGGCTACACCTTC	TRBV5-4	TRBJ1-2	.	TRBD1
CASWTGGFGANVLTF	TGTGCCAGCTGGACAGGGGGCTTTGGGGCCAACGTCCTGACTTTC	TRBV28	TRBJ2-6	few	TRBD1
CSVEMTVGGPQHF	TGCAGCGTTGAAATGACGGTGGGTGGGCCCCAGCATTTT	TRBV29-1	TRBJ1-5	few	.
CASGDEQYF	TGTGCCAGCGGGGACGAGCAGTACTTC	TRBV2	TRBJ2-7	few	.
CASRPQTYEQYF	TGTGCCAGCAGACCCCAGACCTACGAGCAGTACTTC	TRBV6-5	TRBJ2-7	.	.
CASSQSQGPPEQFF	TGTGCCAGCAGCCAAAGCCAGGGGCCTCCTGAGCAGTTCTTC	TRBV14	TRBJ2-1	few	.
CASSFRTQGADEQYF	TGCGCCAGCAGCTTCAGGACACAGGGGGCCGACGAGCAGTACTTC	TRBV5-1	TRBJ2-7	few	TRBD1
CASSPDRNYGYTF	TGTGCCAGCAGCCCTGACAGGAACTATGGCTACACCTTC	TRBV7-3	TRBJ1-2	few	.
CASSLSERNIQYF	TGTGCCAGCAGCTTGAGTGAGAGAAACATTCAGTACTTC	TRBV7-2	TRBJ2-4	many	.
CASSPSLSVLSYEQYF	TGCGCCAGCAGCCCTTCCCTTAGCGTACTCTCCTACGAGCAGTACTTC	TRBV5-1	TRBJ2-7	few	.
CASSGTANTEAFF	TGTGCCAGCTCAGGGACAGCAAACACTGAAGCTTTCTTT	TRBV18	TRBJ1-1	.	TRBD1
CASSSGTSGRRETQYF	TGCGCCAGCAGCTCCGGGACTAGCGGGAGAAGGGAGACCCAGTACTTC	TRBV5-1	TRBJ2-5	.	TRBD2